The 23 T cell receptor beta chains below all came from one sample that was sequenced in a study of vaccination effects on CD4 cells after COVID-19. The data were produced by immunoSEQ multiplex PCR, yet TCRdb's version contains in-frame clones alone and is incomplete. Of 65,000 to 90,000 clones listed, around 73% are singletons. Culture proceeded for 9 to 11 days, and CD4+ T cells were then isolated. Of the BNT162b2 and mRNA-1273 vaccines, participants received two doses of one or the other. Antigens of these TCRs are unknown. The material was CD4+ T cells from PBMCs cultured without peptide, obtained after COVID-19 vaccination. The receptors derive from a human donor who received a COVID-19 vaccine.

The chain recombines TRBV4-1 with TRBJ2-5, with 10 bases lining up with TRBD2. The CDR3 length is 15 residues. The V segment lost 1 base and the J segment 5 bases; nucleotides outside the gene matches: 4. Germline V lookup: CDR1 MGHRA, CDR2 YSYEKL. CDR3 sequence: CASSQALAGEETQYF. The CDR3 DNA reads as TGCGCCAGCAGCCAAGCTCTAGCGGGGGAGGAGACCCAGTACTTC.

V usage is TRBV7-2 and J usage is TRBJ1-1, with 8 nucleotides matching TRBD1. The trim removed 5 bases at V and 4 bases at J, leaving 15 bases unmatched. Germline CDR1 is SGHTA and CDR2 is FQGNSA. The CDR3 contains 17 residues. Written as DNA, the CDR3 is TGTGCCAGCAGCCAGCTCAGCCAGGGGGCGCTGGGCACTGAAGCTTTCTTT. Translated, it gives CASSQLSQGALGTEAFF.

The V gene is TRBV7-3, the J gene TRBJ2-1; 9 nucleotides align to TRBD2. Germline CDR1 is SGHTA and CDR2 is FQGTGA. The V and J ends lost 3 bases and 9 bases, in that order; junction bases with no gene match: 12. This CDR3 has 16 residues. CDR3 DNA sequence: TGTGCCAGCAGCTTGGGACGGCGGGGGGGTCGTACTGAGCAGTTCTTC. This codes for CASSLGRRGGRTEQFF. The full variable domain, with the rest looked up from reference TRBV7-3 and TRBJ2-1, is GAGVSQTPSNKVTEKGKYVELRCDPISGHTALYWYRQSLGQGPEFLIYFQGTGAADDSGLPNDRFFAVRPEGSVSTLKIQRTERGDSAVYLCASSLGRRGGRTEQFFGPGTRLTVL.

This chain uses TRBV6-2 or TRBV6-3 with TRBJ2-6, with 8 bases fitting TRBD1. Per germline, CDR1 MNHEY and CDR2 SVGEGT. The CDR3 is 16 amino acids. With 0 bases clipped from V and 5 bases from J, the junction kept 3 bases outside the gene matches. The CDR3 DNA sequence: TGTGCCAGCAGTTACTCAGGACAGGGACGGGCCAACGTCCTGACTTTC. The encoded protein is CASSYSGQGRANVLTF.

This clone was picked up one time. The gene calls are TRBV6-5 and TRBJ1-3, with D maybe TRBD1 (6 bases). This CDR3 region has 14 residues. V lost 6 bases to trimming and J lost 4 bases, with 13 bases between them. Germline V gene data show CDR1 as MNHEY and CDR2 as SVGAGI. The CDR3 DNA sequence: TGTGCCAGCAGAACAAACAGGGCCGGAAACACCATATATTTT. Translation: CASRTNRAGNTIYF.

The chain is built from TRBV19 and TRBJ1-6, with TRBD1 matching 8 bases. In germline, CDR1 is LNHDA, CDR2 SQIVND (reference sequence). The CDR3 loop spans 17 amino acids. V shed 6 bases, J shed 3 bases, and the junction held 10 bases outside the gene matches. Here the CDR3 DNA reads TGTGCCAGTAGAGAAACCCGACAGGGGTACTATAATTCACCCCTCCACTTT. Translated: CASRETRQGYYNSPLHF.

The chain has TRBV24-1 and TRBJ1-2, with D uncertain. V was pared by 3 bases and J by 8 bases, with 24 bases between. Germline V gene data show CDR1 as KGHDR and CDR2 as SFDVKD. The CDR3 covers 17 residues. In DNA form, the CDR3 reads TGTGCCACCAGTGATGGGCCCCCTCTTTCAGGTTTCGAGGGCTACACCTTC. Translating it yields CATSDGPPLSGFEGYTF.

This clone was counted between two and nine times. V usage is TRBV6-1 and J usage is TRBJ1-1; D may be TRBD1 (5 bases). V dropped 1 base and J dropped 4 bases, with 13 bases sitting between them. Germline-derived CDR1 and CDR2 are MNHNS and SASEGT. The CDR3 totals 15 residues. The CDR3 protein is CASSEGGGLVTEAFF. As DNA, the CDR3 is TGTGCCAGCAGTGAAGGGGGGGGTTTGGTCACTGAAGCTTTCTTT.

The chain links TRBV5-1 to TRBJ2-2; 11 nucleotides agree with TRBD2. The CDR3 is 17 amino acids. After removal of 2 bases from V and 6 bases from J, the junction contained 9 bases not matched to a gene. The germline CDR1 and CDR2 sequences are SGHRS and YFSETQ. CDR3 nucleotides: TGCGCCAGCAGCTTTACTCCGGGACTAGCGGACTCCGGGGAGCTGTTTTTT. This encodes CASSFTPGLADSGELFF.

DNA of the CDR3: TGCGCCAGCAGCCGCGGGGGGGCGAACACCGGGGAGCTGTTTTTT. Amino acid sequence: CASSRGGANTGELFF. This rearrangement joins TRBV5-1 to TRBJ2-2; 9 bases fit TRBD2. This CDR3 has 15 residues. CDR1 is SGHRS, CDR2 YFSETQ, per germline. V was clipped by 4 bases and J by 0 bases; unmatched bases: 1.

The genes are TRBV6-5 and TRBJ1-6, with TRBD1 as a possible D gene (5 bases). CDR1 and CDR2 (germline): MNHEY, SVGAGI. The CDR3 runs 16 residues. V lost 1 base, J lost 5 bases, and 12 bases lay in between. In DNA form, the CDR3 reads TGTGCCAGCAGTTACTTAGGAAGGGGCGATAATTCACCCCTCCACTTT. Its translation is CASSYLGRGDNSPLHF.

This chain links TRBV9 with TRBJ1-3; D is uncertain. This CDR3 has 13 amino acids. Trimming took off 0 bases at V and 6 bases at J, with 7 bases between the two ends. Germline CDR1 reads SGDLS; CDR2 reads YYNGEE. CDR3 nucleotides: TGTGCCAGCAGCGTAGAGGCAGCAAACACCATATATTTT. Its protein is CASSVEAANTIYF.

Only one count was recorded for this clone. The chain carries TRBV29-1 and TRBJ1-5; D gene uncertain. The CDR3 is 14 residues long. The V gene's germline CDR1 is SQVTM and CDR2 ANQGSEA. The V end lost 0 bases, the J end lost 10 bases, and 16 bases lay between the germline ends. Written as DNA, the CDR3 is TGCAGCGTTGAAGACCCCCTGTCCGGTATTCCCCAGCATTTT. Translated, it gives CSVEDPLSGIPQHF.

The DNA for the CDR3 is TGTGCCACCAGCAAGTTGCTGGACTCTGGAAACACCATATATTTT. This encodes CATSKLLDSGNTIYF. The chain has TRBV15 and TRBJ1-3; D is ambiguous. V lost 4 bases and J lost 0, with 10 bases in between. CDR3 length: 15 residues. The germline CDR1 and CDR2 sequences are LNHNV and YYDKDF (reference sequence).

The V call is TRBV2, the J call TRBJ1-5; D is uncertain. The CDR3 totals 15 residues. From germline, CDR1 is SNHLY and CDR2 FYNNEI. The ends were cut back, 5 bases at V and 2 bases at J, with 13 bases in the middle. The CDR3 nucleotides read TGTGCCAGCAGTTCGGACCCTCTGGGCAATCAGCCCCAGCATTTT. This translates into CASSSDPLGNQPQHF.

The V call is TRBV7-2, the J call TRBJ1-4, with 10 nucleotides matching TRBD1. CDR1 SGHTA and CDR2 FQGNSA come from the germline V gene. The CDR3 has 15 amino acids. V gave up 7 bases and J gave up 14 bases; unmatched junction bases: 16. As DNA, the CDR3 is TGTGCCAGCACCTATTCCGGGACAGGGGCCCCAAGCCTGTTTTTT. Translation gives CASTYSGTGAPSLFF.

This clone has a handful of counts. The chain is built from TRBV5-1 and TRBJ1-1; the D gene is possibly TRBD1 (6 bases). This CDR3 spans 16 amino acids. V was cut by 2 bases and J by 0 bases, with 14 bases left in between. Germline loops: CDR1 SGHRS, CDR2 YFSETQ. The CDR3 is CASSFLGAPMNTEAFF. The CDR3 region has the DNA TGCGCCAGCAGCTTTTTGGGGGCCCCCATGAACACTGAAGCTTTCTTT.

The genes are TRBV24-1 and TRBJ2-3, with D possibly being TRBD1 or TRBD2 (5 bases each). V gave up 3 bases and J gave up 2 bases, with 14 bases separating them. This CDR3 has 16 amino acids. Germline V gene lookup returns CDR1 KGHDR and CDR2 SFDVKD. The CDR3 bases are TGTGCCACCAGTGATCCGGGGCAAAAGGACACAGATACGCAGTATTTT. Translating it yields CATSDPGQKDTDTQYF.

The chain joins TRBV19 to TRBJ2-3; D is uncertain. V shed 5 bases and J shed 5 bases, with 17 bases lying between them. Per germline, CDR1 LNHDA and CDR2 SQIVND (reference sequence). The CDR3 covers 15 residues. DNA of the CDR3: TGTGCCAGTAGTGGCAGGCCACCCGCCGGAGATACGCAGTATTTT. Translation: CASSGRPPAGDTQYF.

The chain couples TRBV2 to TRBJ1-4; the match to TRBD1 covers 8 bases. CDR1 and CDR2 (germline): SNHLY, FYNNEI. V shed 8 bases, J shed 6 bases, and the junction held 8 bases outside the gene matches. The CDR3 runs 14 residues. The CDR3 spells CASGPGGGDEKLFF. CDR3 DNA: TGTGCCAGCGGCCCAGGGGGCGGGGATGAAAAACTGTTTTTT.

This clone was counted only a few times. The V and J genes are TRBV2 and TRBJ1-1, with 7 bases that match TRBD1. CDR3 length: 13 amino acids. Germline-derived CDR1 and CDR2 are SNHLY and FYNNEI. V lost 8 bases, J lost 1 base, and 4 bases stayed unmatched. The CDR3 protein is CASGTAQNTEAFF. Written as DNA, the CDR3 is TGTGCCAGCGGGACAGCCCAGAACACTGAAGCTTTCTTT.

The rearrangement links TRBV18 to TRBJ2-5; 8 nucleotides agree with TRBD1. The J segment lost 4 bases and the V segment lost 3 bases, leaving 1 base of the junction unmatched. Germline V gene lookup returns CDR1 KGHSH and CDR2 LQKENI. This CDR3 has 13 residues. Here the CDR3 reads CASSPDRAETQYF. DNA of the CDR3: TGTGCCAGCTCACCGGACAGGGCAGAGACCCAGTACTTC.

CDR3 nucleotides: TGTGCCAGCAGTGAGTACTATAGCGGGGGGTACAATGAGCAGTTCTTC. Protein product: CASSEYYSGGYNEQFF. The chain links TRBV6-1 to TRBJ2-1; 10 positions agree with TRBD2. The CDR3 length is 16 residues. CDR1 MNHNS and CDR2 SASEGT come from the germline V gene. V lost 3 bases and J lost 4; bases outside the gene matches: 6.